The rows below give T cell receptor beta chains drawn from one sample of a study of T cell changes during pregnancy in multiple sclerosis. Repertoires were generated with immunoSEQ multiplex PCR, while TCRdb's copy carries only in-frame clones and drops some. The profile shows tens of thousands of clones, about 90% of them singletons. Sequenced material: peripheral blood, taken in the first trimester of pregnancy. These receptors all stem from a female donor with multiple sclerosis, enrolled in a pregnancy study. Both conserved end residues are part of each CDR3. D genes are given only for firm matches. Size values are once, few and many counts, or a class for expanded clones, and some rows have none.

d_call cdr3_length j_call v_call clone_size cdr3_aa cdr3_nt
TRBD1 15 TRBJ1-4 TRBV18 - CASSLGQGANEKLFF TGTGCCAGCTCACTAGGACAGGGGGCGAATGAAAAACTGTTTTTT
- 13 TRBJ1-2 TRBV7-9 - CASSLPGDYGYTF TGTGCCAGCAGCTTGCCGGGGGACTATGGCTACACCTTC
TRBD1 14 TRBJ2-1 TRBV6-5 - CASSHRGMNNEQFF TGTGCCAGCAGCCACAGGGGCATGAACAATGAGCAGTTCTTC
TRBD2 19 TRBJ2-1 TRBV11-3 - CASSHTQGTSGRGGNEQFF TGTGCCAGCAGCCACACTCAGGGGACTAGCGGGAGAGGCGGCAATGAGCAGTTCTTC
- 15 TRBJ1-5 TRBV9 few CASSATGLSQQPQHF TGTGCCAGCAGCGCCACAGGGTTGTCGCAACAGCCCCAGCATTTT
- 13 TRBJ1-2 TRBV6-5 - CASRSRVSRGYTF TGTGCCAGCAGGTCCAGGGTTTCTCGGGGCTACACCTTC
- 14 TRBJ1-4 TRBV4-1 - CASSQTGLNEKLFF TGCGCCAGCAGCCAAACAGGCCTCAATGAAAAACTGTTTTTT
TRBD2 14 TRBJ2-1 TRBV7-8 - CASSPGAGGLGEFF TGTGCCAGCAGCCCAGGGGCGGGAGGTTTGGGGGAGTTCTTC
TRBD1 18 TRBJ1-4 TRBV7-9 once CASSPPGTGVSTNEKLFF TGTGCCAGCAGCCCACCCGGGACAGGGGTGTCAACTAATGAAAAACTGTTTTTT
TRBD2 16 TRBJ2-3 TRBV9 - CASSVVGSGVTDTQYF TGTGCCAGCAGCGTAGTGGGTAGCGGGGTCACAGATACGCAGTATTTT
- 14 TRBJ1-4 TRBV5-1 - CASSLRGTNEKLFF TGCGCCAGCAGTTTAAGGGGAACTAATGAAAAACTGTTTTTT
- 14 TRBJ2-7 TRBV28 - CASSLGGRPGEQYF TGTGCCAGCAGTTTAGGAGGGAGGCCAGGGGAGCAGTACTTC
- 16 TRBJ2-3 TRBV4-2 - CASSQDQSLVTDTQYF TGTGCCAGCAGCCAAGATCAGTCTCTTGTCACAGATACGCAGTATTTT
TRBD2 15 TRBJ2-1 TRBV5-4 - CASSERLAGHNEQFF TGTGCCAGCAGCGAGAGACTAGCGGGGCACAATGAGCAGTTCTTC
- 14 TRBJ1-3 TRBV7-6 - CASSFSGAGNTIYF TGTGCCAGCAGCTTTTCAGGGGCTGGAAACACCATATATTTT
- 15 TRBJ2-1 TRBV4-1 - CASSQVTGQYNEQFF TGCGCCAGCAGCCAAGTGACGGGTCAGTACAATGAGCAGTTCTTC
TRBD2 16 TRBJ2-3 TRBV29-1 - CSVPPPSGVSTDTQYF TGCAGCGTTCCCCCCCCTAGCGGGGTATCCACAGATACGCAGTATTTT
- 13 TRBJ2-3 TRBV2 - CASSGTSTDTQYF TGTGCCAGCAGTGGGACTAGCACAGATACGCAGTATTTT
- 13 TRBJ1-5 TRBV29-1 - CSVEKDTNQPQHF TGCAGCGTTGAAAAGGACACGAATCAGCCCCAGCATTTT
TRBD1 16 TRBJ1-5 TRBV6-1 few CASSGTGGAALEPQHF TGTGCCAGCAGTGGCACAGGGGGGGCGGCTTTGGAGCCCCAGCATTTT
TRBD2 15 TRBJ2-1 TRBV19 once CASSIVPGLASEQFF TGTGCCAGTAGTATAGTACCGGGACTAGCGAGTGAGCAGTTCTTC
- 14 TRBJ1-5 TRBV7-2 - CASSLSGVYQPQHF TGTGCCAGCAGCTTATCAGGGGTTTATCAGCCCCAGCATTTT
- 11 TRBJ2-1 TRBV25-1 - CATRGDNEQFF TGTGCCACCAGAGGGGACAATGAGCAGTTCTTC
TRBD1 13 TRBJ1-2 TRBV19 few CASSIRQGDGYTF TGTGCCAGTAGTATACGGCAGGGGGATGGCTACACCTTC
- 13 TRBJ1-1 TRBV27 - CASSFQKNTEAFF TGTGCCAGCAGTTTCCAGAAGAACACTGAAGCTTTCTTT
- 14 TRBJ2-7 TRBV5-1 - CASSLASGSYEQYF TGCGCCAGCAGCTTGGCCAGTGGCAGCTACGAGCAGTACTTC
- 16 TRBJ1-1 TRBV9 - CASSIEGHSRYTEAFF TGTGCCAGCAGCATCGAGGGACATTCTCGATACACTGAAGCTTTCTTT
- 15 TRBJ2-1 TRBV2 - CASTPQAGQGGEQFF TGTGCCAGCACCCCCCAAGCGGGACAAGGTGGTGAGCAGTTCTTC
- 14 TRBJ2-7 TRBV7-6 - CASSLGEETYEQYF TGTGCCAGCAGCTTGGGGGAGGAGACCTACGAGCAGTACTTC
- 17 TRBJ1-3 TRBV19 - CASSIFGSDLPGNTIYF TGTGCCAGTAGCATCTTTGGGAGCGACCTCCCTGGAAACACCATATATTTT
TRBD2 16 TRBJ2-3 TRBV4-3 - CASSQVTSGYTDTQYF TGCGCCAGCAGCCAAGTGACTAGCGGGTACACAGATACGCAGTATTTT
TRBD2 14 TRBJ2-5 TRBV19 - CASSISLAVETQYF TGTGCCAGTAGTATATCACTAGCGGTCGAGACCCAGTACTTC
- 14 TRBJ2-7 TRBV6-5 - CASRQRLDLGEQYF TGTGCCAGCAGACAACGACTAGATCTCGGGGAGCAGTACTTC
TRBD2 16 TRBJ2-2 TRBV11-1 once CASSRGLAQNTGELFF TGTGCCAGCAGCCGCGGACTAGCGCAGAACACCGGGGAGCTGTTTTTT
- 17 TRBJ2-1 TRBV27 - CASSLSSGQHTYNEQFF TGTGCCAGCAGTTTGAGTAGCGGCCAACACACGTACAATGAGCAGTTCTTC
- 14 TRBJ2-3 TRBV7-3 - CASSPPTVGDTQYF TGTGCCAGCAGCCCCCCGACGGTCGGGGATACGCAGTATTTT
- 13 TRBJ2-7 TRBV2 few CASSDSGSYEQYF TGTGCCAGCAGCGACAGTGGTTCCTACGAGCAGTACTTC
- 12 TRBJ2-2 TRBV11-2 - CASRPTGGELFF TGTGCCAGCAGGCCTACGGGCGGGGAGCTGTTTTTT
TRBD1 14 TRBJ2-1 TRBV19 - CASSLTGSYNEQFF TGTGCCAGTAGTTTGACAGGGTCCTACAATGAGCAGTTCTTC
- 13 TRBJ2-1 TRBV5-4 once CASSPQGSNEQFF TGTGCCAGCAGCCCCCAAGGGAGCAATGAGCAGTTCTTC
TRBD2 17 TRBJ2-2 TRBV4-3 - CASSRELAGGPTGELFF TGCGCCAGCAGCCGAGAATTAGCGGGAGGGCCAACCGGGGAGCTGTTTTTT
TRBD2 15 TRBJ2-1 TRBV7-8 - CASSFSGRASNEQFF TGTGCCAGCAGCTTTAGCGGGAGGGCCAGCAATGAGCAGTTCTTC
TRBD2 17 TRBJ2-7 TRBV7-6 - CASSLAGAGTSAHEQYF TGTGCCAGCAGCTTAGCGGGGGCCGGGACTAGCGCCCACGAGCAGTACTTC
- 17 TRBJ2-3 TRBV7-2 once CASSLDWTAEITDTQYF TGTGCCAGCAGCTTAGACTGGACAGCGGAGATAACAGATACGCAGTATTTT
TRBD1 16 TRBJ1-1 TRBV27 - CASLRQGSFRNTEAFF TGTGCCAGCCTTAGACAGGGGTCGTTTCGGAACACTGAAGCTTTCTTT
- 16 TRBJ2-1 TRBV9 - CASSVAVGGMGHEQFF TGTGCCAGCAGCGTTGCCGTCGGCGGGATGGGTCATGAGCAGTTCTTC
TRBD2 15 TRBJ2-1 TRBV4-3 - CASSQVGGSPNEQFF TGCGCCAGCAGCCAAGTTGGCGGGAGTCCTAATGAGCAGTTCTTC
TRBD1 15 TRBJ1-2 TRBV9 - CASSEGQGVPYGYTF TGTGCCAGCAGCGAGGGACAGGGGGTGCCCTATGGCTACACCTTC